This TCR beta chain is drawn from a study of identifying expanded T cells in peripheral blood. Whole-study findings and limits: Roughly 2-week clone count variance significantly increased as total template count grew. Over approximately two and four weeks, about 15 and 19 clones changed, versus 1.2 between replicates.

Collection occurred without any documented infections or immune events in donors. Assay: immunoSEQ multiplex PCR; the TCRdb copy retains only in-frame clones and omits some. The sample lists about 90,000 clones; about 88% were seen once. Looked up from germline, CDR1 is LGHNA and CDR2 is YSLEER. Trimming took off 4 bases at V and 6 bases at J, with 16 bases between the two ends. This CDR3 comprises 14 residues. Comment on this clone: The antigen remains undetermined.

The clonotype originates from a person aged 18 to 70 in good health. The specimen sequenced was blood. The chain recombines TRBV4-3 with TRBJ2-7; D gene uncertain. CDR3 DNA: TGCGCCAGCAGCCCAGGCCAATCGTTCGGCGAGCAGTACTTC. Protein product: CASSPGQSFGEQYF.